This T cell receptor (beta chain) was recorded in a study of identical twins. Study-wide points: It was possible that invariant MAIT and iNKT cells partly confounded the zero-insertion analyses.

Per germline, CDR1 DFQATT and CDR2 SNEGSKA (reference sequence). V gave up 3 bases and J gave up 4 bases, with 13 bases separating them. The length of the CDR3 is 13 residues. TCRdb redid the calling of the 5' RACE reads with MiXCR, one entry per CDR3 protein. The profile shows over 250,000 distinct CDR3 sequences, 8.5% to 9.5% of them singletons. Comments on this clonotype: What it binds is unknown.

The same sample was also studied in work on yellow fever vaccine responses in identical twins.

Source material: CD8+ T cells sorted from blood. The rearrangement joins TRBV20-1 to TRBJ2-7; possibly TRBD2 for D (6 bases). This TCR derives from a woman aged 18-29 years in good health. This CDR3 reads CSARGGSDYEQYF. CDR3 DNA sequence: TGCAGTGCTAGGGGGGGTAGCGATTACGAGCAGTACTTC.